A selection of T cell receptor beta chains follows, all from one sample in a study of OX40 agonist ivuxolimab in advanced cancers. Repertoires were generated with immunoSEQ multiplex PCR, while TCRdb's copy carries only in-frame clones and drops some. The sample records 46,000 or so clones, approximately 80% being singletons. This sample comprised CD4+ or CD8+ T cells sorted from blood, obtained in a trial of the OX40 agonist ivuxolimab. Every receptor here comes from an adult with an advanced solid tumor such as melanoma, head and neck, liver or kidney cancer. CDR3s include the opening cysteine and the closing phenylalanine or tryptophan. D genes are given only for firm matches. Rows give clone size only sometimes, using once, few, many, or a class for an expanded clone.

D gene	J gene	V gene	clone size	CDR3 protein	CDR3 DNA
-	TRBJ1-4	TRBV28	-	CASSLGGRANEKLFF	TGTGCCAGCAGTTTAGGGGGGAGGGCTAATGAAAAACTGTTTTTT
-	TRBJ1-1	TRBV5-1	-	CASSQGRSTEAFF	TGCGCCAGCAGCCAAGGCCGGTCCACTGAAGCTTTCTTT
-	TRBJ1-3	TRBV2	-	CASSGPRGPRSGNTIYF	TGTGCCAGCAGTGGCCCCCGGGGGCCGAGGAGTGGAAACACCATATATTTT
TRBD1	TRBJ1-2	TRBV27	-	CASSFRQGVGGYTF	TGTGCCAGCAGTTTCAGGCAGGGGGTAGGAGGCTACACCTTC
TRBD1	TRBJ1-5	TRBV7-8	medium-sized	CASTSDRTGNQPQHF	TGTGCCAGCACCTCGGACAGGACTGGCAATCAGCCCCAGCATTTT
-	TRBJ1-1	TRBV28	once	CASSPSAEGSAEAFF	TGTGCCAGCAGTCCCTCCGCGGAGGGCAGCGCTGAAGCTTTCTTT
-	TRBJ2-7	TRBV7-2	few	CASSLAPGRYEQYF	TGTGCCAGCAGCTTGGCCCCGGGGAGGTACGAGCAGTACTTC
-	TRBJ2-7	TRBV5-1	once	CASSFIRGSYEQYF	TGCGCCAGCAGCTTCATCCGGGGCTCCTACGAGCAGTACTTC
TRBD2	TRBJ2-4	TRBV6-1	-	CASSPRGLAENIQYF	TGTGCCAGCAGCCCCAGGGGACTAGCAGAGAACATTCAGTACTTC
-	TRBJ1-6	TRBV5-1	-	CASSLAQANSPLHF	TGCGCCAGCAGCTTGGCACAGGCGAATTCACCCCTCCACTTT
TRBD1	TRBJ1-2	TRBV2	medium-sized	CASSSVGQGTYGYTF	TGTGCCAGCAGTAGTGTCGGACAGGGTACCTATGGCTACACCTTC
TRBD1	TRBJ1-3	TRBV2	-	CASSLGQSQTGNTIYF	TGTGCCAGCAGTTTGGGACAGAGTCAGACTGGAAACACCATATATTTT
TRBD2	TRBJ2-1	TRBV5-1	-	CASSFGTSGTNEQFF	TGCGCCAGCAGCTTTGGGACTAGCGGGACGAATGAGCAGTTCTTC
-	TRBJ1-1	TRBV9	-	CASSVAGMNTEAFF	TGTGCCAGCAGCGTTGCAGGGATGAACACTGAAGCTTTCTTT
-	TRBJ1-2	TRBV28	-	CASSFKDGYTF	TGTGCCAGCAGTTTTAAAGATGGCTACACCTTC
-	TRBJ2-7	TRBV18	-	CASSPLPYEQYF	TGTGCCAGCTCACCCCTACCCTACGAGCAGTACTTC
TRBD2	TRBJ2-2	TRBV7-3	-	CASSLTIRLAGGNTGELFF	TGTGCCAGCAGCTTAACGATCCGTCTAGCGGGAGGAAACACCGGGGAGCTGTTTTTT
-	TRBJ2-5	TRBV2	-	CASSPWTEETQYF	TGTGCCAGCAGCCCCTGGACGGAAGAGACCCAGTACTTC
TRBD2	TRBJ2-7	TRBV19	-	CASSGGSSSYEQYF	TGTGCCAGTAGTGGCGGGAGTTCCTCCTACGAGCAGTACTTC
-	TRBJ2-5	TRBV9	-	CASNVGGTPGVETQYF	TGTGCCAGCAACGTAGGAGGGACTCCCGGCGTGGAGACCCAGTACTTC
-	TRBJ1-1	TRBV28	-	CASSGPGDTEAFF	TGTGCCAGCAGTGGACCGGGGGACACTGAAGCTTTCTTT
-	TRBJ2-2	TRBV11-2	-	CASSVDGNTGELFF	TGTGCCAGCAGCGTCGACGGTAACACCGGGGAGCTGTTTTTT
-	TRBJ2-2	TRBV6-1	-	CASRPGLQNTGELFF	TGTGCCAGCAGGCCGGGACTTCAGAACACCGGGGAGCTGTTTTTT
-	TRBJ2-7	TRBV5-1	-	CASSFQYEQYF	TGCGCCAGCAGCTTCCAATACGAGCAGTACTTC
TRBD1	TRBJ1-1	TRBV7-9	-	CASSNTGDLGAFF	TGTGCCAGCAGCAACACAGGGGATCTAGGCGCTTTCTTT